This TCR beta chain is drawn from a study of Ad26.COV2.S vaccination and SARS-CoV-2 variants. Some clones are missing from TCRdb's copy, which holds only in-frame ones; the method was immunoSEQ multiplex PCR. The table has 350,000 to 500,000 clones, roughly 90% seen once. The germline V gene encodes CDR1 LGHNA and CDR2 YNFKEQ. V lost 4 bases to trimming and J lost 4 bases, with 18 bases between them. CDR3 length equals 16 residues. Regarding treatment: 19 received Ad26.COV2.S at low or high dose, single or two shots; 5 received placebo; per-sample allocation not given. Sampling was done on day 63 after the first vaccine or placebo injection.

The sample here was peripheral blood, taken in a trial of Ad26.COV2.S vaccine versus placebo. This sequence originates from a person aged 18-60 years who received the Ad26.COV2.S COVID-19 vaccine or a placebo. The chain carries TRBV4-2 and TRBJ2-3; a possible D gene is TRBD1 (5 bases). The CDR3 loop is CASSRSLRGPPDTQYF. The CDR3 region has the DNA TGTGCCAGCAGCCGCTCACTAAGGGGCCCGCCAGATACGCAGTATTTT.